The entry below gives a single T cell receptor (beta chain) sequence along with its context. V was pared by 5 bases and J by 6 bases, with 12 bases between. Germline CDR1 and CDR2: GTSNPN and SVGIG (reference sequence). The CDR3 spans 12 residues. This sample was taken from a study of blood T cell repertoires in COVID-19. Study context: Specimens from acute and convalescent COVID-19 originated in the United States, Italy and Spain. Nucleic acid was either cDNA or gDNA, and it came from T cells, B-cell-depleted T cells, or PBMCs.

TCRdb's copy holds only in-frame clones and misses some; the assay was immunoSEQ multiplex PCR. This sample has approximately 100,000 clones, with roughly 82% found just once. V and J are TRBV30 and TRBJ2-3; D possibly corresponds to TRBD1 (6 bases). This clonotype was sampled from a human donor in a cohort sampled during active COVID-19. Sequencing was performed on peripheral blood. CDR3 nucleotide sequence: TGTGCCTGGGGGACACGGTCGGATACGCAGTATTTT. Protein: CAWGTRSDTQYF.